This TCR beta chain is drawn from a study of T-cell reconstitution after alpha-beta-depleted transplantation in children. The library targeted TCRbeta and was prepared with unique molecular identifiers. TCRdb re-called the PCR reads through MiXCR, storing one row per CDR3 protein. The data show about 830,000 distinct CDR3 sequences, less than 20% seen once. The germline V gene has CDR1 KGHDR and CDR2 SFDVKD. V was pared by 9 bases and J by 4 bases, with 17 bases between. This CDR3 comprises 15 residues. The sample holds a few counts of this clonotype. This specimen consisted of PBMCs, mostly from graft donor cells, obtained 360 days after TCRalphabeta/CD19-depleted stem cell transplant. This clonotype originated in a male patient between 5 and 17 years old who had a stem cell transplant for acute lymphoblastic leukemia, so the T cells may come from the graft donor. The chain is built from TRBV24-1 and TRBJ2-2; no firm D call. CDR3 nucleotide sequence: TGTGCCACCGGGCCCCGTCGCGGTGCCACCGGGGAGCTGTTTTTT. It specifies CATGPRRGATGELFF.